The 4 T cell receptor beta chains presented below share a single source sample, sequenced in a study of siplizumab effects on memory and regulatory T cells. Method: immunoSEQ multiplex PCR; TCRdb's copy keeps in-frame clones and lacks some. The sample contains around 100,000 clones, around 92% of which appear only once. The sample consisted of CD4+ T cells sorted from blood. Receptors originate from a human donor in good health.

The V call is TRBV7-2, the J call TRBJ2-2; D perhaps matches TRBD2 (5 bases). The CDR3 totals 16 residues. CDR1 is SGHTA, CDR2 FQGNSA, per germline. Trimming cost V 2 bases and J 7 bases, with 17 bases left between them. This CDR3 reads CASSLNQAGSGGELFF. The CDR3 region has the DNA TGTGCCAGCAGCTTAAATCAGGCGGGTTCGGGCGGGGAGCTGTTTTTT.

DNA of the CDR3: TGTGCCAGCTCACCCAAGGGTAATGAGCAGTTCTTC. Amino acids: CASSPKGNEQFF. This sequence joins TRBV18 and TRBJ2-1; no definite D call. Trimming pared 3 bases from V and 7 bases from J, leaving 7 bases between. The V gene's germline CDR1 is KGHSH and CDR2 LQKENI. CDR3 length equals 12 residues.

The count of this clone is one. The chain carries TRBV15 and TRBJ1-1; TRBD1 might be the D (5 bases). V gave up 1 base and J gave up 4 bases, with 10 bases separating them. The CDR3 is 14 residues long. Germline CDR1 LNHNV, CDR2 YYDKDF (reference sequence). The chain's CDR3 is CATSRGGGTTEAFF. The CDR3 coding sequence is TGTGCCACCAGCAGAGGTGGTGGGACCACTGAAGCTTTCTTT.

The CDR3 spells CASSLLGVGNEQFF. The CDR3 bases are TGTGCCAGCAGCCTACTTGGGGTGGGGAATGAGCAGTTCTTC. The chain recombines TRBV7-9 with TRBJ2-1; D remains unclear. Germline CDR1 SEHNR, CDR2 FQNEAQ (reference sequence). This CDR3 is 14 amino acids long. The V gene lost 5 bases and the J gene lost 7 bases, with 15 bases spanning the gap.